This record concerns one TCR beta chain sequence. Its antigen is not yet known. Base quality data are lacking; no much larger clone is found one base away. This entry comes from a study of beta chain features in type 1 diabetes (dated by TCRdb to the late 2010s). In the study overall: Patients and healthy donors did not differ in mean age, gender distribution, total cell number or subset yield. A total of roughly 99 million sorted cells were examined across all samples, and the number of cells per subset was strongly correlated with RNA yield. Naive and central memory subsets were obtained from all 30 or so donors, but regulatory and stem cell-like memory subsets were isolated from only 8 patients and roughly eight healthy donors. In the study, recently diagnosed type 1 diabetes patients and matched healthy donors were compared on the TCRB repertoires of their sorted circulating CD4+ T cell subsets.

Each donor gave one peripheral blood draw, approximately 110 mL on average, collected into heparinised tubes. A BD FACSAria II was used to sort naive, central memory, regulatory and stem cell-like memory CD4+ T cells with a panel that included CD45RO, CCR7, CD25, CD127, CD95 and CD27. Purity was above 95% for every sorted population. PBMCs were isolated right away by Lymphoprep density gradient centrifugation and were stained directly, without culture. So that batch effects would be minimized, each experiment stained and sorted samples in pairs, pairing one healthy donor with one patient. The entire isolated RNA was reverse transcribed using the High Capacity cDNA Reverse Transcription Kit, and thus expressed TCRB transcripts were sequenced. Naive, central memory and regulatory T cell samples underwent deep immunoSEQ sequencing, averaging around 3.7 million total reads per sample. Sorted cells were lysed in RLT buffer and RNA was extracted with DNase-treated RNeasy Micro or Mini kits, depending on cell number. To prevent cross-contamination, every cell subset was processed on its own, while patient and healthy donor samples were processed together. The immunoSEQ multiplex PCR was used to amplify TCRB sequences from cDNA, generating 87-bp fragments that spanned the CDR3 region. Sequencing of the amplicons was performed on the Illumina HiSeq platform. The original pipeline was this. PCR bias was corrected computationally using synthetic template baselines, and reads within Hamming distance 2 were collapsed, with unmergeable singletons discarded. Reads were aligned against IMGT so that V, D and J genes, CDR3 length and insertions or deletions at six rearrangement sites could be assigned. Clonotype counts were normalized to sorted cell number within each subset before computing true diversity and Gini coefficients with the tcR R package. The overlap coefficient, calculated on TCRB nucleotide sequences, was used to quantify repertoire sharing. This immuneACCESS table, as held by TCRdb, lists in-frame sequences with V and J called but not all clones. Of the missing ones, under half trace to an unresolved V gene in checked studies; the others have no known cause. The V and J calls and clone size are taken from that table; D and trimming were inferred from the DNA. This sample has 120,000 to 150,000 clones in its table, and 9% to 10% of those were observed once. Jointly, the top ten make up nearly 0.65% of the sample.

CDR1 and CDR2, looked up from the germline V gene, are SGHRS and YFSETQ. The CDR3 sequence holds 16 residues, the cysteine and phenylalanine included. The sequence is cut down to CDR3 DNA, 48 bases in frame from base 1. The V end loses 0 bases and the J end loses 2 bases, and a stretch of 9 bases separates them. Summary of the overall study and its limitations: At VDJ recombination sites, patients with type 1 diabetes made fewer insertions and deleted more nucleotides, a pattern implying thymic rearrangement abnormalities. Shorter templates might be favored by PCR, yet because patient and control samples were amplified and corrected together, any such skew would affect both groups equally. A moderate but significant shortening of TCRB CDR3 length was observed in type 1 diabetes patients in all four CD4+ subsets. Naive, central memory and regulatory TCRB repertoires appeared to be more alike among patients than among healthy donors. Because cDNA rather than genomic DNA was sequenced, highly expressing activated cells could have been over-represented, although no difference in activation and CD3 levels was found between groups. Because small numbers of individuals were included in the HLA sub-analyses, any influence of HLA type on TCRB rearrangement was left unresolved.

The chain employs TRBV5-1 and TRBJ2-6; the D gene assignment is ambiguous. The TCR originated in a woman in her thirties or forties in good health. Sequencing was performed on central memory CD4+ T cells from blood. This receptor carries the CDR3 CASSLEVGPGANVLTF. The nucleotides are TGCGCCAGCAGCTTGGAGGTGGGCCCTGGGGCCAACGTCCTGACTTTC.